Presented here are 15 T cell receptor beta chains from one specimen sequenced in a study of tumor-infiltrating lymphocytes in primary liver carcinoma. The study extracted blood RNA from unsorted whole blood and also extracted germline DNA. A primer in the constant region served to generate TCR beta cDNA from around 500 ng of total RNA. Amplification in three nested multiplex PCR rounds with slightly modified ARM-PCR gave rise to TCR beta libraries. TRBV1-TRBV30 forward and Cbeta reverse primers drove the first two approximately 10-cycle rounds. TCRdb ran MiXCR on the multiplex PCR reads and lists one entry per CDR3 protein. Altogether around 330,000 distinct CDR3 sequences are present, 65% being singletons, with the ten largest covering approximately 9.4%. Sequenced sample: peripheral blood. The receptors were sampled from a man aged 40-55 years with primary liver carcinoma and hepatitis B virus infection.

This clonotype was counted many times. J is TRBJ1-5 and V is TRBV6-5; D is perhaps TRBD1 (5 bases). The germline V gene has CDR1 MNHEY and CDR2 SVGAGI. Trimming took off 4 bases at V and 2 bases at J, with 6 bases between the two ends. The CDR3 totals 13 residues. Written as DNA, the CDR3 is TGTGCCAGCAGTTTACAGGGCAATCAGCCCCAGCATTTT. As protein: CASSLQGNQPQHF.

This clonotype was recorded at least ten times. The chain uses TRBV29-1 and TRBJ2-1; 9 bases agree with TRBD2. From germline, CDR1 is SQVTM and CDR2 ANQGSEA. This CDR3 contains 14 residues. V trimming: 4 bases; J trimming: 5 bases; junction bases outside the gene matches: 6. The CDR3 DNA follows: TGCAGCGTTGGAGTAGCGGGAGTTAACAATGAGCAGTTCTTC. It yields the protein CSVGVAGVNNEQFF.

V gene TRBV29-1 combines with J gene TRBJ2-2, with 12 positions matching TRBD2. From germline, CDR1 is SQVTM and CDR2 ANQGSEA. This CDR3 is built from 15 residues. The junction had 14 bases not matched to a gene; V was cut back by 4 bases and J by 14 bases. CDR3 nucleotide sequence: TGCAGCGTTGGTGGACTAGCGGGATATCCCGGGAAACTGTTTTTT. It codes for CSVGGLAGYPGKLFF.

A note on this clonotype: A much bigger clone sits one base away, suggesting this may be a read error. The V and J genes are TRBV29-1 and TRBJ2-3; D not certain. This CDR3 is built from 16 residues. Per the germline V gene, CDR1 is SQVTM and CDR2 is ANQGSEA. The V end was cut by 2 bases, the J end by 1 base, with 16 bases between. The CDR3 loop reads CSVESLPPKRTDTQYF. CDR3 nucleotide sequence: TGCAGCGTTGAAAGCCTCCCTCCCAAACGCACAGATACGCAGTATTTT.

A word on this clonotype: This could be a read error, since a much larger clone is one nucleotide away. The chain carries TRBV6-5 and TRBJ2-5, with D perhaps TRBD1 or TRBD2 (5 bases each). Germline V gene lookup returns CDR1 MNHEY and CDR2 SVGAGI. Between the trimmed V and J ends, which lost 6 bases and 6 bases, there was a span of 11 bases. The CDR3 runs to 12 residues. CDR3 coding DNA: TGTGCCAGCAGCTGGGACGTAAAGACCCAGTACTTC. Translating gives CASSWDVKTQYF.

Notes on this clonotype: A much larger clone differs from this one at a single base, so this may be a read error. The chain combines TRBV12-3 or TRBV12-4 with TRBJ2-7; D not resolved. This CDR3 contains 15 residues. CDR3: CASGLNGQTVDEQYF. CDR3 bases: TGTGCCAGCGGTTTAAATGGGCAGACGGTGGACGAGCAGTACTTC.

V gene TRBV11-2 combines with J gene TRBJ2-1; 9 positions match TRBD2. Germline CDR1 SGHAT, CDR2 FQNNGV. V dropped 8 bases and J dropped 15; count of bases not matched to a gene: 17. The CDR3 has 14 residues. The CDR3 sequence is CASLSGRLPNKRFF. Written as DNA, the CDR3 is TGTGCCAGCTTGAGCGGGAGGCTCCCCAATAAGCGGTTCTTC.

On this clonotype itself: This may stem from a read error, because a much larger clone lies one nucleotide away. The genes are TRBV6-1 and TRBJ2-5; 8 nucleotides align to TRBD1. Germline V gene sequence: CDR1 MNHNS, CDR2 SASEGT. The trim removed 3 bases at V and 5 bases at J, leaving 2 bases unmatched. The CDR3 covers 13 residues. The CDR3 protein is CASSEDRVETQYF. The CDR3 DNA reads TGTGCCAGCAGTGAGGACAGGGTGGAGACCCAGTACTTC.

V is TRBV4-3 and J is TRBJ2-1; 11 nucleotides line up with TRBD2. With V trimmed by 3 bases and J by 10 bases, 8 bases remained unmatched. The CDR3 covers 15 residues. CDR1 LGHNA and CDR2 YSLEER come from the germline V gene. CDR3: CASSQLGLADREQFF. CDR3 bases: TGCGCCAGCAGCCAGCTGGGACTAGCGGACAGGGAGCAGTTCTTC.

This clonotype was seen a handful of times. The germline gene is not matched at one end of the junction; a read error may be the cause. This chain uses TRBV6-1 with TRBJ1-1, with D unresolved. Germline V CDR1 and CDR2: MNHNS, SASEGT. This CDR3 has 14 amino acids. The CDR3 nucleotides read TGTGCCAGCAGCCCCCGAGGTTCTATAACAGAAGCTTCCTTT. Its protein product is CASSPRGSITEASF.

The chain employs TRBV12-3 or TRBV12-4 and TRBJ2-5, with D possibly matching TRBD2 (5 bases). V lost 11 bases and J 5 bases, leaving 15 bases between the germline ends. The CDR3 is 12 amino acids. CDR3 in amino acids: CAAGLLEETQYF. In nucleotides, the CDR3 is TGTGCCGCAGGACTGCTAGAGGAGACCCAGTACTTC.

The table lists this clonotype with many counts. This rearrangement joins TRBV6-6 to TRBJ1-6; 7 bases are shared with TRBD1. V shed 5 bases and J 5 bases; nucleotides not matched to a gene: 0. Germline loops: CDR1 MNHNY, CDR2 SVGAGI (reference sequence). This CDR3 is 13 amino acids long. CDR3 sequence reads: CASSTGDNSPLHF. The CDR3 DNA reads TGTGCCAGCAGTACAGGGGATAATTCACCCCTCCACTTT.

As regards this clonotype: Compared with germline, one end of the junction differs, possibly owing to a read error. The V call is TRBV6-5, the J call TRBJ1-2; TRBD1 might be the D (6 bases). The CDR3 length is 14 residues. Germline lookup yields CDR1 MNHEY and CDR2 SVGAGI. The CDR3 loop reads CTSGPPGGSSGHTF. CDR3 DNA: TGTACCAGCGGACCCCCTGGGGGCTCGAGTGGCCACACCTTC.

Turning to this clonotype: This clone may be a read error of a much larger clone one base away. This sequence joins TRBV12-3 or TRBV12-4 and TRBJ2-1, with TRBD1 matching over 9 bases. The CDR3 sequence is 15 residues long. The CDR3 protein is CVSSSRDRVYNEQFF. The CDR3 nucleotides read TGTGTCAGCAGTTCACGGGACAGGGTGTACAATGAGCAGTTCTTC.

This clonotype has at least ten counts. The rearrangement uses TRBV11-2 and TRBJ2-3; 10 bases map to TRBD2. Germline lookup yields CDR1 SGHAT and CDR2 FQNNGV. CDR3 length: 15 residues. Trimming at V came to 3 bases and at J to 12 bases, leaving 12 bases not matched to a gene. The CDR3 coding sequence is TGTGCCAGCAGCTTCCGACTAGCGGGCCGGGGTTTCCAGTATTTT. Its translation is CASSFRLAGRGFQYF.